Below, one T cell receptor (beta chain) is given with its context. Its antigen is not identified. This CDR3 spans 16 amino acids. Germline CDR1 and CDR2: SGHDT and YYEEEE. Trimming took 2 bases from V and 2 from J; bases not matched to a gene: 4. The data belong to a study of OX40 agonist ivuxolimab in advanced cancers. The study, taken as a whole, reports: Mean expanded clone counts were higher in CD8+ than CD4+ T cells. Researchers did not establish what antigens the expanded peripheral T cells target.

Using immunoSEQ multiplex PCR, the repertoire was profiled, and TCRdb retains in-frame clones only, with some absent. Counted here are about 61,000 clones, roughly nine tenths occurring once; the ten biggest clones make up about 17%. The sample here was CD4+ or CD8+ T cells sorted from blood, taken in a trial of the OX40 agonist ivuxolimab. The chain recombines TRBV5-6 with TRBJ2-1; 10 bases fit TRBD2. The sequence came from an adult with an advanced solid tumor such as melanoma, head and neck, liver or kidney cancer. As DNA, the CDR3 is TGTGCCAGCAGCTTAGGTAGCGGGGGGCCCTACAATGAGCAGTTCTTC. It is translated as CASSLGSGGPYNEQFF.